This TCR beta chain was sequenced during a study of CD8 T cells in Susac syndrome. TCR beta sequencing covered blood CD8+ and CD4+ T cells. FACS enriched CD8+ TEMRA cells, while bulk CD8+ and CD4+ were negatively isolated. CDR3 length: 14 residues. Trimming took 5 bases from V and 8 from J; bases not matched to a gene: 4. CDR1 is SGHVS, CDR2 FNYEAQ, per germline. Of note for this clonotype: Its antigen is undetermined.

cDNA came from about 0.5 to 1 ug RNA primed by random hexamers. Amplification of TCR beta CDR3 used immunoSEQ multiplex PCR across 54 Vbeta and 13 Jbeta. TCRdb used MiXCR to reprocess the immunoSEQ multiplex PCR reads, holding one entry per CDR3 protein. The sample consists of 90,000 to 150,000 distinct CDR3 sequences, around 90% of them appearing once. General study findings and limits: The study recognized that the number of individuals in its TCR sequencing and HLA analysis was relatively small.

The specimen sequenced was CD4+ T cells from PBMCs. The clonotype originates from a human donor in good health. This sequence joins TRBV7-6 and TRBJ1-6, with 9 positions matching TRBD1. The CDR3 bases are TGTGCCAGCAGCCCCCGGGACAGGGATTCACCCCTCCACTTT. Encoded protein: CASSPRDRDSPLHF.